Listed here are 16 T cell receptor beta chains from one sample, sequenced in a study of T-cell memory formation after mild COVID-19. A single record per CDR3 protein comes from TCRdb applying MiXCR to the 5' RACE reads. The table includes some 250,000 distinct CDR3 sequences, over 15% detected once. The sample was PBMCs or a T cell subset sorted from them (not recorded which). These receptors came from a man aged 18 to 35 who had mild COVID-19 (a few samples of this study predate the infection). Cell type and time point are not known.

This chain joins TRBV20-1 and TRBJ2-5; TRBD2 might be the D (7 bases). V was shortened by 4 bases and J by 5 bases, with 23 bases between the two germline ends. From germline, CDR1 is DFQATT and CDR2 SNEGSKA (reference sequence). The CDR3 runs 16 residues. DNA for the CDR3: TGCAGTGCTACCGCCCACGGGGGGCGCTTAGAGGAGACCCAGTACTTC. Its translation: CSATAHGGRLEETQYF.

The gene calls are TRBV9 and TRBJ2-3; no reliable D call. Germline loops: CDR1 SGDLS, CDR2 YYNGEE. V was shortened by 0 bases and J by 0 bases, with 8 bases between the two germline ends. This CDR3 spans 15 amino acids. CDR3 in DNA: TGTGCCAGCAGCGTAGGCGCTACTAGCACAGATACGCAGTATTTT. This translates into CASSVGATSTDTQYF.

The table lists this clonotype with many counts. The gene calls are TRBV7-2 and TRBJ1-1; D is ambiguous. V lost 1 base to trimming and J lost 4 bases, with 10 bases between them. Germline lookup yields CDR1 SGHTA and CDR2 FQGNSA. The CDR3 contains 14 residues. The CDR3 region has the DNA TGTGCCAGCAGCTTAGTATCCCTTGGCACTGAAGCTTTCTTT. As protein: CASSLVSLGTEAFF.

The rearrangement links TRBV7-2 to TRBJ2-2, with 9 bases identical to TRBD1. The CDR3 contains 15 residues. With 5 bases clipped from V and 5 bases from J, the junction kept 6 bases outside the gene matches. Germline V gene lookup returns CDR1 SGHTA and CDR2 FQGNSA. CDR3 residues: CASSPWGQGTGELFF. The CDR3 DNA reads as TGTGCCAGCAGCCCGTGGGGACAGGGAACCGGGGAGCTGTTTTTT. Full variable domain (rest looked up from reference TRBV7-2 and TRBJ2-2): GAGVSQSPSNKVTEKGKDVELRCDPISGHTALYWYRQSLGQGLEFLIYFQGNSAPDKSGLPSDRFSAERTGGSVSTLTIQRTQQEDSAVYLCASSPWGQGTGELFFGEGSRLTVL.

There are a few counts of this clonotype. The genes are TRBV10-3 and TRBJ1-6; D is ambiguous. This CDR3 spans 12 amino acids. Germline CDR1 and CDR2: ENHRY and SYGVKD. The V end was cut by 7 bases, the J end by 7 bases, with 8 bases between. In nucleotides, the CDR3 is TGTGCCATCAAGGAACAGAATTCACCCCTCCACTTT. Protein sequence: CAIKEQNSPLHF.

This clonotype appeared a few times. CDR3 nucleotides: TGTGCCAGCAGCGTCGGGGGAGCCTACAATGAGCAGTTCTTC. Its translation is CASSVGGAYNEQFF. The gene calls are TRBV7-3 and TRBJ2-1; maybe TRBD2 (6 bases). CDR1 and CDR2 from the germline V gene are SGHTA and FQGTGA. V lost 5 bases, J lost 2 bases, and 10 bases lay in between. This CDR3 has 14 amino acids.

The chain combines TRBV11-2 with TRBJ1-1; D is ambiguous. Germline V gene lookup returns CDR1 SGHAT and CDR2 FQNNGV. V gave up 6 bases and J gave up 0 bases, with 14 bases separating them. The CDR3 extends over 15 amino acids. The CDR3 loop reads CASSQTATMNTEAFF. DNA of the CDR3: TGTGCCAGCAGTCAAACGGCCACCATGAACACTGAAGCTTTCTTT. The whole variable domain, filled in from reference TRBV11-2 and TRBJ1-1, reads EAGVAQSPRYKIIEKRQSVAFWCNPISGHATLYWYQQILGQGPKLLIQFQNNGVVDDSQLPKDRFSAERLKGVDSTLKIQPAKLEDSAVYLCASSQTATMNTEAFFGQGTRLTVV.

J is TRBJ2-1 and V is TRBV24-1, with D perhaps TRBD1 (6 bases). CDR3 length equals 13 residues. Germline CDR1 KGHDR, CDR2 SFDVKD. V lost 9 bases, J lost 0 bases, and 8 bases lay in between. CDR3 DNA sequence: TGTGCCACCGCGGACAGCTCCTACAATGAGCAGTTCTTC. It is translated as CATADSSYNEQFF.

V is TRBV11-2 and J is TRBJ2-7; D is unclear. This CDR3 has 12 residues. Trimming left V 5 bases short and J 2 bases short, with 7 bases between. Germline CDR1 and CDR2: SGHAT and FQNNGV. CDR3 amino acids: CASSPDTYEQYF. For the CDR3, the DNA is TGTGCCAGCAGCCCAGACACCTACGAGCAGTACTTC.

This rearrangement joins TRBV10-3 to TRBJ1-1; D remains ambiguous. Germline CDR1 reads ENHRY; CDR2 reads SYGVKD. The CDR3 has 11 amino acids. The ends were cut back, 4 bases at V and 6 bases at J, with 6 bases in the middle. The CDR3 DNA sequence: TGTGCCATCAGTGCCGGGTCTGAAGCTTTCTTT. Protein product: CAISAGSEAFF.

This clonotype occurred a few times. The V call is TRBV4-2, the J call TRBJ2-5; 8 positions match TRBD2. The V gene's germline CDR1 is LGHNA and CDR2 YNFKEQ. The CDR3 is 15 amino acids. Unmatched junction bases numbered 8, after V lost 3 bases and J lost 5 bases. CDR3: CASSQGLDPRETQYF. Written as DNA, the CDR3 is TGTGCCAGCAGCCAGGGACTAGATCCGCGGGAGACCCAGTACTTC.

This clonotype was counted ten times or more. V and J are TRBV11-2 and TRBJ2-2; D unresolved. The CDR3 has 12 residues. Trimming took 1 base from V and 7 from J, leaving 4 bases between them. CDR1 is SGHAT and CDR2 is FQNNGV in the germline V gene. DNA for the CDR3: TGTGCCAGCAGCTTAGGAAACGGGGAGCTGTTTTTT. Its translation: CASSLGNGELFF.

The chain recombines TRBV29-1 with TRBJ1-4; D is perhaps TRBD1 (5 bases). Germline CDR1 is SQVTM and CDR2 is ANQGSEA. The CDR3 has 14 residues. Trimming pared 3 bases from V and 7 bases from J, leaving 15 bases between. The CDR3 here is CSVDPPGVGEKLFF. Written as DNA, the CDR3 is TGCAGCGTTGATCCCCCGGGGGTTGGTGAAAAACTGTTTTTT.

V usage is TRBV12-5 and J usage is TRBJ1-4; D is unresolved. From germline, CDR1 is LGHNT and CDR2 FRNRAP. Trimming left V 8 bases short and J 4 bases short, with 11 bases between. The CDR3 runs to 13 residues. DNA of the CDR3: TGTGCTAGTAACCGGGCCCTTAATGAAAAACTGTTTTTT. Translating gives CASNRALNEKLFF. Drawing the rest from reference TRBV12-5 and TRBJ1-4, the complete variable domain is DARVTQTPRHKVTEMGQEVTMRCQPILGHNTVFWYRQTMMQGLELLAYFRNRAPLDDSGMPKDRFSAEMPDATLATLKIQPSEPRDSAVYFCASNRALNEKLFFGSGTQLSVL.

The chain links TRBV7-9 to TRBJ2-7, with D possibly matching TRBD1 (5 bases). Trimming stripped 1 base from V and 5 bases from J, with 12 bases between. The CDR3 totals 14 residues. CDR1 is SEHNR and CDR2 is FQNEAQ in the germline V gene (reference sequence). The CDR3 reads CASSLESRAHEQYF. CDR3 nucleotides: TGTGCCAGCAGCTTAGAGTCCAGGGCCCACGAGCAGTACTTC.

This clonotype has a count of ten or more. The CDR3 region has the DNA TGCGCCAGCAGCCAAGAAGGCGTCGGTGGGGCCGGGGAGCTGTTTTTT. Translating gives CASSQEGVGGAGELFF. The rearrangement uses TRBV4-3 and TRBJ2-2, with unresolved D. Germline CDR1 LGHNA, CDR2 YSLEER. V lost 0 bases to trimming and J lost 6 bases, with 14 bases between them. The CDR3 length is 16 residues.